The present T cell receptor (beta chain) was sequenced within a study of blood T cells in healthy people across ages (dated by TCRdb to between 2015 and 2016). As for the study more broadly: Template switching captured roughly one uniquely barcoded TCR beta cDNA molecule per two T cells in model experiments. For two donors (one aged 18 to 30 and one aged 80 or older), the study analyzed two additional independent replicas of 1 million unique cDNA reads from the same blood draw. The donors were split into four age groups: young (average around 16 years), middle-aged (over 35), aged (more than 60) and long-lived (over 80). To avoid experimental bias, donors of different ages were distributed randomly across sequencing lanes. Age-related changes in TCR beta repertoire diversity were measured in the study by deep sequencing normalized with unique cDNA molecular identifiers.

Paper-wide results and their limitations: As age increased, observed TCR beta diversity per million T cells dropped in a roughly linear way, and a significant reduction was already evident by age about 40. Observed TCR beta diversity correlated strongly with the percentage of naive T cells measured by flow cytometry. Because profiling used bulk unsorted PBMCs, naive and antigen-experienced compartments could not be compared conclusively. Compared with the aged group, more naive CD4+ T cells, fewer expanded clones and increased TCR diversity were shown by the long-lived group, suggesting age selection. Estimates of total diversity based on one million sequenced T cells were regarded as lower bounds and as underestimates. Because donor CMV infection status was unknown, age-related changes in expanded clonotypes were potentially confounded.

The CDR3 spans 18 residues, from the cysteine through the phenylalanine. CDR3 DNA is the only sequence kept; it has 54 bases, read in frame from the first base. CDR1 LGHNA and CDR2 YSLEER were looked up in the germline V gene. Clipping removes 1 base from V and 0 bases from J, with 6 as the unmatched junction base count. Donors were 40 or so systemically healthy Caucasian individuals from Russia aged roughly 6 to 100 years. Around 10 milliliters of peripheral blood were drawn from each donor into EDTA-treated Vacutainer tubes. Ficoll-Paque density-gradient centrifugation was used to isolate PBMCs, with at least 7 million obtained per sample. Trizol reagent was used to extract total RNA from PBMCs, with at least 6 micrograms per sample. For every donor, an aliquot of PBMCs went through flow cytometry to measure the percentages of naive CD45RAhigh/CD27high T cells. To note about this clonotype: The antigen this receptor binds is unknown. It has no much larger one-base neighbor in the sample; base qualities were not kept.

The library was made by 5' RACE. The sample was run on an Illumina HiSeq 2500. A second roughly 6 to 12 cycle PCR used a sample-barcoded 5' primer and a J-beta primer mix. A template-switch 5' adaptor carrying 12 random nucleotides introduced a unique molecular identifier onto each TCR beta cDNA molecule. At least 2.5 million CDR3-containing paired-end reads were obtained from each sample. All of the RNA was converted into first-strand cDNA using the Mint cDNA synthesis kit, with a TRBC-specific oligonucleotide serving as the primer. All cDNA was treated with uracil-DNA glycosylase and then went through a first 18-cycle PCR with the universal primers M1SS and BC2_uni_R. The paper's processing steps were these. For normalization, 1 million high-quality reads, each with a distinct molecular identifier, were randomly selected from each sample. Instead of being binned into consensus sequences, reads with shared molecular identifiers were discarded. MiTCR, with a Q25 quality threshold and the strictest error-elimination algorithm, was used for CDR3 identification, clonotype clustering and error correction. A nonparametric unseen species model with Euler transformation was used to estimate lower-bound total TCR beta diversity. TCRdb reanalyzed the raw reads on its own, using fastp at Q25 for trimming and MiXCR for clone calling, and kept in-frame beta chains. Every CDR3 protein is listed once, alongside the most common genes and DNA of its rows. TCRdb's processing, not the study's, gives the V and J calls here. Present in this sample are 650,000 to 800,000 distinct CDR3 sequences, 40% to 50% of which were seen just once. The ten largest clones capture roughly 19% of the sample.

The receptor comes from a man aged 55 to 69 in good health. Input material: blood. The chain is assembled from TRBV4-3 and TRBJ2-1; 10 middle bases align to TRBD2. This receptor carries the CDR3 CASSQVFSGGLSYNEQFF. Here is the DNA: TGCGCCAGCAGCCAAGTGTTTAGCGGGGGGCTCTCCTACAATGAGCAGTTCTTC.